This T cell receptor beta chain was sequenced in a study of blood T cell repertoires in COVID-19. Study background: PBMCs, B-cell-depleted T cells, or T cells provided the cDNA or gDNA that made up the material.

TCRdb's table, derived via immunoSEQ multiplex PCR, lists solely in-frame clones and lacks some. The profile shows a few hundred thousand clones, approximately 82% of them singletons. CDR3 length equals 14 residues. Germline CDR1 is MNHEY and CDR2 is SVGAGI. Trimming removed 10 bases from V and 7 bases from J, with 17 bases in between. In the 2 weeks before study entry, exposed participants met a COVID-19 case, which was PCR-confirmed or clinician-diagnosed. This TCR came from a man between 35 and 55 years old who had been exposed to COVID-19. This chain uses TRBV6-5 with TRBJ1-6, with D possibly being TRBD1 (5 bases). The material sequenced was PBMCs or T cells enriched from blood (not recorded which). The CDR3 region is CATYRQRPNSPLHF. In DNA, the CDR3 is TGTGCCACCTACAGACAGCGCCCCAATTCACCCCTCCACTTT.